The 16 T cell receptor beta chains presented below share a single source sample, sequenced in a study of cytomegalovirus exposure and HLA in healthy donors. The repertoire was sequenced with immunoSEQ multiplex PCR; TCRdb's copy has only in-frame clones and lacks some. The sample has over 250,000 clones, 80% to 90% seen once; the top ten hold roughly 1%. Sample: PBMCs. The receptor source for this set is a woman aged 18-29 years in good health and CMV-seronegative.

The chain carries TRBV10-1 and TRBJ2-3, with 7 bases lining up with TRBD2. Per the germline V gene, CDR1 is WNHNN and CDR2 is SYGVQD (reference sequence). After removal of 0 bases from V and 2 bases from J, the junction contained 2 bases not matched to a gene. This CDR3 has 15 amino acids. For the CDR3, the DNA is TGCGCCAGCAGTGAGTCGGGACTAACCACAGATACGCAGTATTTT. Translation gives CASSESGLTTDTQYF.

The chain joins TRBV4-1 to TRBJ2-1, with D perhaps TRBD1 (5 bases). Germline CDR1 MGHRA, CDR2 YSYEKL. The CDR3 covers 15 residues. Trimming cost V 0 bases and J 8 bases, with 14 bases left between them. The CDR3 DNA is TGCGCCAGCAGCCAAGATCAGGGTGGTCACGATGAGCAGTTCTTC. Residues: CASSQDQGGHDEQFF.

The chain has TRBV19 and TRBJ1-4; TRBD1 aligns across 7 bases. The CDR3 extends over 14 amino acids. Germline trimming cut 7 bases from V and 6 bases from J; bases unmatched to any gene: 8. The V gene's germline CDR1 is LNHDA and CDR2 SQIVND (reference sequence). This chain's CDR3 is CASIAGTADEKLFF. Here the CDR3 DNA reads TGTGCCAGTATAGCCGGGACAGCAGATGAAAAACTGTTTTTT.

The rearrangement links TRBV11-2 to TRBJ2-7, with 11 bases lining up with TRBD2. CDR3 length: 15 residues. Germline CDR1 and CDR2: SGHAT and FQNNGV. Trimming took 4 bases from V and 7 from J; bases not matched to a gene: 9. DNA of the CDR3: TGTGCCAGCAGCTCCCCACTAGCGGGAGTCGGGGAGCAGTACTTC. Residues: CASSSPLAGVGEQYF.

The chain joins TRBV7-2 to TRBJ2-7; 9 nucleotides align to TRBD1. Unmatched junction bases numbered 11, after V lost 6 bases and J lost 2 bases. The CDR3 has 16 amino acids. CDR1 is SGHTA and CDR2 is FQGNSA in the germline V gene. CDR3 bases: TGTGCCAGCAGTCACTCCGGGACAGGGTTGACCTACGAGCAGTACTTC. It yields the protein CASSHSGTGLTYEQYF.

This clone was counted once. The genes are TRBV5-1 and TRBJ1-3; D gene unclear. CDR1 is SGHRS and CDR2 is YFSETQ in the germline V gene. The CDR3 totals 17 residues. The V and J ends lost 0 bases and 0 bases respectively, with 13 bases between them. CDR3 protein: CASSLVQQRLSGNTIYF. The DNA of the CDR3 is TGCGCCAGCAGCTTGGTTCAGCAGAGGCTCTCTGGAAACACCATATATTTT.

The chain is built from TRBV7-2 and TRBJ2-7, with 10 bases lining up with TRBD1. Germline V gene data show CDR1 as SGHTA and CDR2 as FQGNSA. V was clipped by 5 bases and J by 3 bases; unmatched bases: 10. CDR3 length equals 16 residues. CDR3 nucleotide sequence: TGTGCCAGCAGCACCTATCCCCGGGACAGGGGCTACGAGCAGTACTTC. Protein: CASSTYPRDRGYEQYF.

The genes are TRBV5-1 and TRBJ2-2; D call uncertain. CDR3 length: 14 amino acids. Germline lookup yields CDR1 SGHRS and CDR2 YFSETQ. Between the trimmed V and J ends, which lost 0 bases and 1 base, there was a span of 4 bases. Here the CDR3 DNA reads TGCGCCAGCAGCTTGGACGGGAACACCGGGGAGCTGTTTTTT. As protein: CASSLDGNTGELFF.

The V call is TRBV2, the J call TRBJ1-6; 7 bases agree with TRBD1. The CDR3 sequence is 15 residues long. From germline, CDR1 is SNHLY and CDR2 FYNNEI. J lost 7 bases, V lost 5 bases, and 8 bases had no gene match. The CDR3, as DNA: TGTGCCAGCAGTAACCGACAGGGCCCCAATTCACCCCTCCACTTT. Translation: CASSNRQGPNSPLHF.

The chain carries TRBV10-3 and TRBJ1-1; tentatively, D is TRBD1 (5 bases). The V end lost 3 bases, the J end lost 8 bases, and 16 bases lay between the germline ends. This CDR3 is 14 amino acids long. Germline V gene data show CDR1 as ENHRY and CDR2 as SYGVKD. In DNA form, the CDR3 reads TGTGCCATCAGTGAACGCCCGGGACTAAGAGAAGCTTTCTTT. As protein: CAISERPGLREAFF.

The chain carries TRBV19 and TRBJ1-2; 11 nucleotides agree with TRBD1. V lost 10 bases, J lost 0 bases, and 7 bases stayed unmatched. This CDR3 has 15 amino acids. The V gene's germline CDR1 is LNHDA and CDR2 SQIVND (reference sequence). The CDR3 loop reads CATRTGGLANYGYTF. CDR3 coding DNA: TGTGCCACCAGGACAGGGGGCCTAGCTAACTATGGCTACACCTTC.

With respect to this clone: One junction end disagrees with the germline gene, perhaps due to a read error. J is TRBJ2-5 and V is TRBV7-7, with TRBD1 identical over 8 bases. Germline V gene data show CDR1 as SSHAT and CDR2 as FNYEAQ (reference sequence). The CDR3 has 14 amino acids. The CDR3, as DNA: TGTGCTAGCAGCGCGACAGGGGCGGGCGAGACCCAGTACTTC. Residues: CASSATGAGETQYF.

The V call is TRBV19, the J call TRBJ1-1, with a possible D match to TRBD1 (6 bases). The CDR3 spans 19 residues. Germline V gene lookup returns CDR1 LNHDA and CDR2 SQIVND (reference sequence). The V end was cut by 7 bases, the J end by 0 bases, with 27 bases between. Here the CDR3 reads CASTPFFNPQGPVNTEAFF. In DNA, the CDR3 is TGTGCCAGTACCCCTTTTTTTAATCCGCAGGGGCCGGTGAACACTGAAGCTTTCTTT.

This rearrangement joins TRBV5-1 to TRBJ2-1; D uncertain. Trimming took off 4 bases at V and 1 base at J, with 9 bases between the two ends. CDR1 and CDR2 from the germline V gene are SGHRS and YFSETQ. The length of the CDR3 is 14 residues. CDR3 region: CASSPRSSYNEQFF. CDR3 coding DNA: TGCGCCAGCAGCCCCAGGTCGTCCTACAATGAGCAGTTCTTC. Full variable domain (outside the CDR3, taken from reference TRBV5-1 and TRBJ2-1): KAGVTQTPRYLIKTRGQQVTLSCSPISGHRSVSWYQQTPGQGLQFLFEYFSETQRNKGNFPGRFSGRQFSNSRSEMNVSTLELGDSALYLCASSPRSSYNEQFFGPGTRLTVL.

This clone was seen only once. The rearrangement links TRBV11-3 to TRBJ2-7; the D gene is possibly TRBD2 (5 bases). Germline lookup yields CDR1 SGHNT and CDR2 YENEEA. The CDR3 has 16 residues. V gave up 0 bases and J gave up 1 base, with 13 bases separating them. The CDR3: CASSLDPRRGSYEQYF. Here the CDR3 DNA reads TGTGCCAGCAGCTTAGATCCAAGGCGCGGGTCCTACGAGCAGTACTTC.

The chain recombines TRBV27 with TRBJ1-1; D ambiguous. Trimming pared 4 bases from V and 0 bases from J, leaving 12 bases between. Germline V gives CDR1 MNHEY, CDR2 SMNVEV (reference sequence). This CDR3 is 15 amino acids long. The chain's CDR3 is CASSSQWAMNTEAFF. The CDR3 nucleotides read TGTGCCAGCAGTTCGCAATGGGCCATGAACACTGAAGCTTTCTTT.